This TCR beta chain was identified during a study of Ad26.COV2.S vaccination and SARS-CoV-2 variants. Study summary: Ad26.COV2.S was injected intramuscularly once or twice, 56 days apart. Points from the study as a whole: Recipients given vaccine exceeded placebo recipients in spike-specific TCR breadth.

The data were produced by immunoSEQ multiplex PCR, yet TCRdb's version contains in-frame clones alone and is incomplete. The sample consists of about 440,000 clones, around 88% of them appearing once. Regarding treatment: 19 received Ad26.COV2.S at low or high dose, single or two shots; several received placebo; per-sample allocation not given. It was on day 63 after the first vaccine or placebo injection that samples were taken. Vaccination used an Ad26 vector expressing Wuhan-strain SARS-CoV-2 spike. As regards this clone: Its target is not known. The identical CDR3 is also encoded by other nucleotide sequences in the sample.

This clonotype originated in a person between 18 and 60 years old who received the Ad26.COV2.S COVID-19 vaccine or a placebo. The sample was peripheral blood, taken in a trial of Ad26.COV2.S vaccine versus placebo.

DNA for the CDR3: TGTGCCAGTAGTATTGGGGTCGGCACTGAAGCTTTCTTT. Translation gives CASSIGVGTEAFF. The chain employs TRBV19 and TRBJ1-1, with unresolved D. The length of the CDR3 is 13 residues. Trimming removed 3 bases from V and 4 bases from J, with 9 bases in between. CDR1 is LNHDA and CDR2 is SQIVND in the germline V gene (reference sequence).